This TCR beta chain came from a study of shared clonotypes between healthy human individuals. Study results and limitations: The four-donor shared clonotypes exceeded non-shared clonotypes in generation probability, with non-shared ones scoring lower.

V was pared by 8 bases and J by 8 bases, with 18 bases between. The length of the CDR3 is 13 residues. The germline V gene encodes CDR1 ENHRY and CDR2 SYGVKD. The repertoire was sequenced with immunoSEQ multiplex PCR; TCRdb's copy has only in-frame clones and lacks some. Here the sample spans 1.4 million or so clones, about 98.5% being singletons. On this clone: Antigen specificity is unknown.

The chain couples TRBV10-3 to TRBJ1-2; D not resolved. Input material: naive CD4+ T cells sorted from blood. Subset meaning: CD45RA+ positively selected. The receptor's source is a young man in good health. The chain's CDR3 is CAISLDLPGGYTF. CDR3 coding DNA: TGTGCCATCTCCCTGGACCTCCCGGGAGGCTACACCTTC.